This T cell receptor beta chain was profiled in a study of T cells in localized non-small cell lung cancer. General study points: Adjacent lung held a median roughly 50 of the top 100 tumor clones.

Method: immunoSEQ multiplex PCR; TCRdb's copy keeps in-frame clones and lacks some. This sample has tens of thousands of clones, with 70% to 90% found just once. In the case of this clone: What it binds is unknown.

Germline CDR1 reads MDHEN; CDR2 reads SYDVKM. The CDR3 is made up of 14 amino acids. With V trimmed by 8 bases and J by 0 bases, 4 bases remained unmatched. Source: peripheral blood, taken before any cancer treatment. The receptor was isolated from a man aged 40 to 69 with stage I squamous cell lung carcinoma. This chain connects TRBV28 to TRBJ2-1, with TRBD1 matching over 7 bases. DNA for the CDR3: TGTGCCAGCCGACAGGGAAACTCCTACAATGAGCAGTTCTTC. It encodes CASRQGNSYNEQFF.